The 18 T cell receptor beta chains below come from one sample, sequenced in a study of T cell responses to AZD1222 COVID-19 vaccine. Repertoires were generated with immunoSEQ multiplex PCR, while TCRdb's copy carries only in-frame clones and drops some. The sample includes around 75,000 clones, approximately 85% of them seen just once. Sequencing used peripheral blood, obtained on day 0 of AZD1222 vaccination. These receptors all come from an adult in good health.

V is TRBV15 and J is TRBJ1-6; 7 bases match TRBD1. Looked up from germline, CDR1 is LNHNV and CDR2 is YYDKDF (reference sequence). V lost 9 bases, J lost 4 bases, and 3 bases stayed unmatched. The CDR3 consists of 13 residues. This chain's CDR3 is CATHRGYNSPLHF. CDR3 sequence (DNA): TGTGCCACTCACAGGGGATATAATTCACCCCTCCACTTT.

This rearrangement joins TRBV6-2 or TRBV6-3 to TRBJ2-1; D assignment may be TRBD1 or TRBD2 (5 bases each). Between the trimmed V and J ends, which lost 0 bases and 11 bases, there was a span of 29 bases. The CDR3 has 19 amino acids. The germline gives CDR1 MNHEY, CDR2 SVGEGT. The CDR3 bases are TGTGCCAGCAGTTACTCGCGAGAGGCCCCTGGGGGTCGCGAGTGGAAGCAGTTCTTC. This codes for CASSYSREAPGGREWKQFF.

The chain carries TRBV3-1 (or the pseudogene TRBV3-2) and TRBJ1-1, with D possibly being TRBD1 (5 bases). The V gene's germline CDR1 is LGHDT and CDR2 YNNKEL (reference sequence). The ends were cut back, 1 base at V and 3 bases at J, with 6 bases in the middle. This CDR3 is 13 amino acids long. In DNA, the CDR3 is TGTGCCAGCAGCCAAGCAGGGTACACTGAAGCTTTCTTT. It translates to CASSQAGYTEAFF.

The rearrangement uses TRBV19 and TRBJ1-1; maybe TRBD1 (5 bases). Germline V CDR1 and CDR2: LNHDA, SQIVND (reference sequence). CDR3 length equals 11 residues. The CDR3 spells CATAGPSVAFF. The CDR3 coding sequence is TGTGCTACAGCAGGGCCCTCGGTAGCTTTCTTT.

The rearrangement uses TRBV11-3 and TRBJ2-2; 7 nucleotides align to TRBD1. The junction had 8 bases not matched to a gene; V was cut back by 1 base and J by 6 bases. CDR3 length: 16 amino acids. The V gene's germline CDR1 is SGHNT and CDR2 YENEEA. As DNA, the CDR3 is TGTGCCAGCAGCTTAGGAGGGGGCTCGTCTCCCGGGGAGCTGTTTTTT. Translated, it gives CASSLGGGSSPGELFF.

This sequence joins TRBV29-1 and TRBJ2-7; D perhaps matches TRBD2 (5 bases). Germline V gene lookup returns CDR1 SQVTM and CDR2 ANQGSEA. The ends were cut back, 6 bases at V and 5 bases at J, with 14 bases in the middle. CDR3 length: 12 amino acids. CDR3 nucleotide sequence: TGCAGCGTCCCGGGCGAGGGTAACGAGCAGTACTTC. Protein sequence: CSVPGEGNEQYF.

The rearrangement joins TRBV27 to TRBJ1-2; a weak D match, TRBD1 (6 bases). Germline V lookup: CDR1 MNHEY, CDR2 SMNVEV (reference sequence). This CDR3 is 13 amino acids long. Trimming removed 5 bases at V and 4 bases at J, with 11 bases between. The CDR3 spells CASSINRVYGYTF. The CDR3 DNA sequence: TGTGCCAGCAGTATTAACAGGGTCTATGGCTACACCTTC.

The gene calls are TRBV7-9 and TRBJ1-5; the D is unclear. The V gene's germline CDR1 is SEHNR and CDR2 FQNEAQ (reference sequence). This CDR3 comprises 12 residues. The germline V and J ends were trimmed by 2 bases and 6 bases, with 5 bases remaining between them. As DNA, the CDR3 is TGTGCCAGCAGCTTAAATTCTCAGCCCCAGCATTTT. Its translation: CASSLNSQPQHF.

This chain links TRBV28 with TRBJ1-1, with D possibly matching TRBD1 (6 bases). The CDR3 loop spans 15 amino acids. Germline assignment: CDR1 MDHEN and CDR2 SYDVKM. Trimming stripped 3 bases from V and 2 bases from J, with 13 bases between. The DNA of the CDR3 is TGTGCCAGCAGTTTGGGCGGGACACCTAACACTGAAGCTTTCTTT. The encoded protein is CASSLGGTPNTEAFF.

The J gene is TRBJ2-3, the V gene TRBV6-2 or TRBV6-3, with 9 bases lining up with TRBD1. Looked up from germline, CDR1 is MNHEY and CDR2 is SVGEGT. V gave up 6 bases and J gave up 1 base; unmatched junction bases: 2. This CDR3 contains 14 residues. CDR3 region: CASSRDRGTDTQYF. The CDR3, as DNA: TGTGCCAGCAGCCGGGACAGGGGCACAGATACGCAGTATTTT.

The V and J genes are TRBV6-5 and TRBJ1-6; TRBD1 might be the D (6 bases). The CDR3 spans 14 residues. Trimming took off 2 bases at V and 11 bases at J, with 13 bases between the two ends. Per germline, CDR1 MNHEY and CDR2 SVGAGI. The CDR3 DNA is TGTGCCAGCAGTTACGGGGAGGGGGTGACACCCCTCCACTTT. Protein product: CASSYGEGVTPLHF.

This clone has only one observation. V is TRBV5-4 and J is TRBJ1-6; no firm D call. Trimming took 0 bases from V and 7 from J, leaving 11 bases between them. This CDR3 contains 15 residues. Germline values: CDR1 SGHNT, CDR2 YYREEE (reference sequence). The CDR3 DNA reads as TGTGCCAGCAGCTTGGCCAGGACCATAAATTCACCCCTCCACTTT. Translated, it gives CASSLARTINSPLHF.

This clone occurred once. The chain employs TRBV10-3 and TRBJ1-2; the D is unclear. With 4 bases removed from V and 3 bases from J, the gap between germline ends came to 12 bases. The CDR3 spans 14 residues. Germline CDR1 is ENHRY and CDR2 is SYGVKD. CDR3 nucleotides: TGTGCCATCAGTGCCTTGTCAGGAGACTATGGCTACACCTTC. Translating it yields CAISALSGDYGYTF.

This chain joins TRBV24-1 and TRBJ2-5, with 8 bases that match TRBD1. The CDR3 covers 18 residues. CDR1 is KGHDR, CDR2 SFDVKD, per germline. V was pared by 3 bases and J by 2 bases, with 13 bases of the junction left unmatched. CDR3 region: CATSDPIPGQDEQETQYF. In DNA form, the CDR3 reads TGTGCCACCAGTGATCCCATCCCGGGACAGGATGAACAAGAGACCCAGTACTTC.

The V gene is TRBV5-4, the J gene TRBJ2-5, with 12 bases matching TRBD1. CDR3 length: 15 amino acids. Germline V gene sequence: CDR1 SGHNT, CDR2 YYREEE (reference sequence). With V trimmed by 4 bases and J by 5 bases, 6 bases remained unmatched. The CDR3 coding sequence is TGTGCCAGCAGCGGCCGGGACAGGGGGCTGGAGACCCAGTACTTC. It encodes CASSGRDRGLETQYF.

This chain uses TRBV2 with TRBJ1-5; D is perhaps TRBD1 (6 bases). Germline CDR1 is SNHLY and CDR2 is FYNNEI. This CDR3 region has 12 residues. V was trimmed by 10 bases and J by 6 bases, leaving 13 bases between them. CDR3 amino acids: CATSGEGQPQHF. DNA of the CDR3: TGTGCCACCTCAGGGGAGGGTCAGCCCCAGCATTTT.

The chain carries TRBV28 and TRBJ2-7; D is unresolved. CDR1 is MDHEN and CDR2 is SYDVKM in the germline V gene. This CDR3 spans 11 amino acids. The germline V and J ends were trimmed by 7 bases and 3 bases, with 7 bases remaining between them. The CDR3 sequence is CASTLGYEQYF. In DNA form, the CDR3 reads TGTGCCAGCACACTGGGCTACGAGCAGTACTTC.

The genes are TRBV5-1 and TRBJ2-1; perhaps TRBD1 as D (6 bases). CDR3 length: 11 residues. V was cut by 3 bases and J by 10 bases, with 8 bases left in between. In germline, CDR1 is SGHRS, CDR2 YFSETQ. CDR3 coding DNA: TGCGCCAGCAGCTCAGGACAGGAGCAGTTCTTC. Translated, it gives CASSSGQEQFF. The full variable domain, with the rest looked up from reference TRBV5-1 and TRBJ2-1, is KAGVTQTPRYLIKTRGQQVTLSCSPISGHRSVSWYQQTPGQGLQFLFEYFSETQRNKGNFPGRFSGRQFSNSRSEMNVSTLELGDSALYLCASSSGQEQFFGPGTRLTVL.